This T cell receptor (beta chain) appears in the sequencing data of a study of PD-1 blockade in classical Hodgkin lymphoma. Time point in this sample: cycle 4 day 1 (C4D1), after more than 5 weeks of nivolumab. All patients relapsed after autologous stem cell transplantation, and brentuximab vedotin exposure varied. Patients had relapsed/refractory classical Hodgkin lymphoma with complete response, partial response or progressive disease as best response. Germline values: CDR1 MDHEN, CDR2 SYDVKM. V lost 2 bases and J lost 4, with 17 bases in between. The length of the CDR3 is 16 residues. Study results and caveats: Reports indicated that newly diagnosed patients had lower baseline TCR diversity than healthy donors did. The causes of the repertoire differences, possibly disease activity or prior therapy, remain undefined.

Sequencing was performed with immunoSEQ multiplex PCR; in TCRdb, only in-frame clones are kept and a portion is missing. The sample has approximately 93,000 clones, 78% seen once. With respect to this clone: Its antigen is unknown.

The clonotype comes from a human donor with classical Hodgkin lymphoma. Specimen: peripheral blood mononuclear cells (PBMCs), collected before the fourth cycle of nivolumab. The chain uses TRBV28 and TRBJ2-5, with a possible D match to TRBD2 (5 bases). The CDR3 region is CASSLSGGEAPETQYF. In DNA form, the CDR3 reads TGTGCCAGCAGTTTAAGCGGCGGAGAGGCCCCAGAGACCCAGTACTTC.